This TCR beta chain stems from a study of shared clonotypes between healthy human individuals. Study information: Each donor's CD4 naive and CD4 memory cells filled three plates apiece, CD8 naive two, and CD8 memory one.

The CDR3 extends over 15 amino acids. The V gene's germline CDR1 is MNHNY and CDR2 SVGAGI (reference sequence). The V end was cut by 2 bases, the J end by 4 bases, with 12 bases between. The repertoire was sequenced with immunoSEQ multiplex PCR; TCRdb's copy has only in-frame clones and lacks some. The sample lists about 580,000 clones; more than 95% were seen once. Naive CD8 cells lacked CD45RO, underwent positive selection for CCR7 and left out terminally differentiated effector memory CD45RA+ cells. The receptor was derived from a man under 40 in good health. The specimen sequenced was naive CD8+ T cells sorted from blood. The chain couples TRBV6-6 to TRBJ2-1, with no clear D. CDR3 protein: CASSYDPAGYNEQFF. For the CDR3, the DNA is TGTGCCAGCAGTTACGATCCCGCCGGGTACAATGAGCAGTTCTTC.